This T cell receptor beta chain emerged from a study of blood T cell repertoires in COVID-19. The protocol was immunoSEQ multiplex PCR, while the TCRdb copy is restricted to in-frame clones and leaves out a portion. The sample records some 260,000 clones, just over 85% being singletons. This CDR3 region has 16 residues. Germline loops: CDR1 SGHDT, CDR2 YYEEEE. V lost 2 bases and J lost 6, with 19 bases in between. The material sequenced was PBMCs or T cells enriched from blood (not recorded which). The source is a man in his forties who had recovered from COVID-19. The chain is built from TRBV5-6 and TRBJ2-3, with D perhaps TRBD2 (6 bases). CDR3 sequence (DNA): TGTGCCAGCAGCTTATCCGGGAGAACGTTTCAGGATACGCAGTATTTT. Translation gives CASSLSGRTFQDTQYF.